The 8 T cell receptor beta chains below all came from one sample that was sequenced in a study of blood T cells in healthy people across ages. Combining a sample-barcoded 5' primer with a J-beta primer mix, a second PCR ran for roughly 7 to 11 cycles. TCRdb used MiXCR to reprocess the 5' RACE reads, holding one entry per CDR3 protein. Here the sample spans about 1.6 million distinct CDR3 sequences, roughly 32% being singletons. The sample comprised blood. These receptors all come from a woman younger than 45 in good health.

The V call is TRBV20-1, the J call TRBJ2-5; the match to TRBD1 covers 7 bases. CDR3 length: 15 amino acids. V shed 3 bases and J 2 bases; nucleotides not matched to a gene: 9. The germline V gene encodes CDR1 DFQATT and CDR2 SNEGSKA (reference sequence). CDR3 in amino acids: CSARVGTVFQETQYF. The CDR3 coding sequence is TGCAGTGCTAGGGTCGGGACAGTTTTTCAAGAGACCCAGTACTTC.

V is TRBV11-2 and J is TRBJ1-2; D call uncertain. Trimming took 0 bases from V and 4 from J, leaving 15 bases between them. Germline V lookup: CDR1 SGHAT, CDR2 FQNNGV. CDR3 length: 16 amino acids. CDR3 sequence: CASSLEVLGGTYGYTF. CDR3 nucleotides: TGTGCCAGCAGCTTAGAGGTATTGGGAGGCACCTATGGCTACACCTTC.

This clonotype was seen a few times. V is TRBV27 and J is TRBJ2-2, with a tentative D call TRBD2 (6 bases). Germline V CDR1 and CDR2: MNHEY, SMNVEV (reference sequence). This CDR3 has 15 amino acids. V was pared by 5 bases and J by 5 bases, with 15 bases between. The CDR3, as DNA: TGTGCCAGCAGTCTCTTATCTGGGGGGACCGGGGAGCTGTTTTTT. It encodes CASSLLSGGTGELFF.

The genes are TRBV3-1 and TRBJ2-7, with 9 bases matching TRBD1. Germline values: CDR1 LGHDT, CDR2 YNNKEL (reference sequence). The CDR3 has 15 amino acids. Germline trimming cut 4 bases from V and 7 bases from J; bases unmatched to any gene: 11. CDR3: CASSLGQGGWGEQYF. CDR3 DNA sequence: TGTGCCAGCAGCCTGGGACAGGGAGGCTGGGGGGAGCAGTACTTC.

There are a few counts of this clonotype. In DNA form, the CDR3 reads TGCGCCAGCAGCCAAGAGGTCCCGACCCTAAGATATGGCTACACCTTC. Amino acid sequence: CASSQEVPTLRYGYTF. This sequence joins TRBV4-1 and TRBJ1-2; D is unclear. The V gene's germline CDR1 is MGHRA and CDR2 YSYEKL. This CDR3 is 16 amino acids long. Trimming pared 0 bases from V and 5 bases from J, leaving 16 bases between.

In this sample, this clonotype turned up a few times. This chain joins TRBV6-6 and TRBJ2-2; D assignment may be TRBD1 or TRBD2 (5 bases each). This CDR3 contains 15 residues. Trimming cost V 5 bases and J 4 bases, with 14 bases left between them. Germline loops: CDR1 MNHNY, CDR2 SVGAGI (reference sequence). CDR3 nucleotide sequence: TGTGCCAGCAGTACCCGGGACGGAGGCACCGGGGAGCTGTTTTTT. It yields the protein CASSTRDGGTGELFF.

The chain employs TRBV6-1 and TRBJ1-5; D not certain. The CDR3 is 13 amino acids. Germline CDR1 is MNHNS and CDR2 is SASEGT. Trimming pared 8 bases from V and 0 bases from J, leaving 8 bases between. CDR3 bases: TGTGCCAGCCTCCTAGATAGCAATCAGCCCCAGCATTTT. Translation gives CASLLDSNQPQHF.

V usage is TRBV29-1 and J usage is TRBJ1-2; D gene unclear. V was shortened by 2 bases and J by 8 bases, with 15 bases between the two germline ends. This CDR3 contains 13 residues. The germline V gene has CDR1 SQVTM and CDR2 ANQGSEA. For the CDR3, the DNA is TGCAGCGTTGAAAATCCCGCCGCGATGGGCTACACCTTC. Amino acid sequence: CSVENPAAMGYTF.